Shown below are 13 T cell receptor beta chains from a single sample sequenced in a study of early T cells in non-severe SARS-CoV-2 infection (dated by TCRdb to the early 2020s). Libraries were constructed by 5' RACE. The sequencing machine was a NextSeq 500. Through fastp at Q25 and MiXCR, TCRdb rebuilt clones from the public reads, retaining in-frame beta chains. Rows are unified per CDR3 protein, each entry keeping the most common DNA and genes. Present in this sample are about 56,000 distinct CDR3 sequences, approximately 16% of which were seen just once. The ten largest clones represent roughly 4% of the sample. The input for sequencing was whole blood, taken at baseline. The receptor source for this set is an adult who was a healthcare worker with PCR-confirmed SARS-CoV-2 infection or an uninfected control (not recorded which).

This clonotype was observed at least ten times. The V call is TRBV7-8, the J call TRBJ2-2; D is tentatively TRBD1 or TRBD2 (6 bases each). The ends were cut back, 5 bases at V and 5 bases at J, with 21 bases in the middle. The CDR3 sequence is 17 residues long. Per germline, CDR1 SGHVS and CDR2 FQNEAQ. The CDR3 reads CASSQGTPVDGTGELFF. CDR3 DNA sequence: TGTGCCAGCAGCCAGGGGACTCCGGTCGATGGAACCGGGGAGCTGTTTTTT.

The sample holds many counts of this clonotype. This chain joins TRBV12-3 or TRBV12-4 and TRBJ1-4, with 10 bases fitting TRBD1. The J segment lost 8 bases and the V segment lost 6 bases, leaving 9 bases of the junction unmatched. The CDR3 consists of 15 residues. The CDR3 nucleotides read TGTGCCAGCAGCAGCGGGACAGGGGTTGGCGAAAAACTGTTTTTT. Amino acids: CASSSGTGVGEKLFF.

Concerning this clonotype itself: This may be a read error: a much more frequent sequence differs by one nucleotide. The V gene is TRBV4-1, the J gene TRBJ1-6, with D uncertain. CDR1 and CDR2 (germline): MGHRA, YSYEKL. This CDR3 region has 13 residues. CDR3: CVSSQAGDSPLHF. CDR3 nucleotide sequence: TGCGTCAGCAGCCAAGCCGGAGATTCACCCCTCCACTTT.

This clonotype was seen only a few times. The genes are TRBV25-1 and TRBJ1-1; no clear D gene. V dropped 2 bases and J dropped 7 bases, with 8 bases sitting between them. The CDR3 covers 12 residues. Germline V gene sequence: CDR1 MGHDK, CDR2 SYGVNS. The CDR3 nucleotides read TGTGCCAGCAGTGAAGTGGGCCATGAAGCTTTCTTT. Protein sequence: CASSEVGHEAFF.

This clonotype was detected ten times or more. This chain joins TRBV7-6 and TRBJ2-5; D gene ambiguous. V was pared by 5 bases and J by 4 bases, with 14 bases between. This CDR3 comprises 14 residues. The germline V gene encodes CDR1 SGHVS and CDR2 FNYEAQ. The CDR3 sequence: CASSPNFVVETQYF. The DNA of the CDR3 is TGTGCCAGCAGCCCCAACTTCGTGGTAGAGACCCAGTACTTC.

CDR3 loop: CASTDRAGGSNEQFF. The CDR3 DNA sequence: TGTGCCAGCACCGACCGGGCGGGAGGAAGTAATGAGCAGTTCTTC. The V and J genes are TRBV12-3 or TRBV12-4 and TRBJ2-1; 8 positions match TRBD2. The V gene end was trimmed by 7 bases and the J gene end by 7 bases; junction bases not matched to a gene: 12. This CDR3 comprises 15 residues.

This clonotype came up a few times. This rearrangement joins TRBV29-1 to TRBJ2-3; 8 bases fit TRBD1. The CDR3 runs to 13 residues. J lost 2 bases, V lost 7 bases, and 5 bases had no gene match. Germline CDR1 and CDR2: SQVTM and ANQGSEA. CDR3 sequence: CSAGQGPTDTQYF. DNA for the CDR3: TGCAGCGCCGGACAGGGCCCCACAGATACGCAGTATTTT.

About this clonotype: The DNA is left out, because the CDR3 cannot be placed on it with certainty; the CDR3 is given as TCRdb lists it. Here the CDR3 reads CASSSSGWAYGYTF. The chain links TRBV6-6 to TRBJ1-2. Germline-derived CDR1 and CDR2 are MNHNY and SVGAGI (reference sequence). The CDR3 spans 14 amino acids, including both terminal residues.

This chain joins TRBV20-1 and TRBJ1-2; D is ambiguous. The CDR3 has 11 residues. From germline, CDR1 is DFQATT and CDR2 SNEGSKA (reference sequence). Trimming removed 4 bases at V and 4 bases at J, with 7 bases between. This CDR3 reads CSATRSYGYTF. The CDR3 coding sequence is TGCAGTGCTACCAGGAGCTATGGCTACACCTTC.

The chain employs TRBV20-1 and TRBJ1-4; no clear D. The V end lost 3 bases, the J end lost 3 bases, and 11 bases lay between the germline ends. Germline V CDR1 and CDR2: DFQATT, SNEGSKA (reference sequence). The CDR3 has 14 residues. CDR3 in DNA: TGCAGTGCTAGTAGTCCGCAGGCTAATGAAAAACTGTTTTTT. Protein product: CSASSPQANEKLFF.

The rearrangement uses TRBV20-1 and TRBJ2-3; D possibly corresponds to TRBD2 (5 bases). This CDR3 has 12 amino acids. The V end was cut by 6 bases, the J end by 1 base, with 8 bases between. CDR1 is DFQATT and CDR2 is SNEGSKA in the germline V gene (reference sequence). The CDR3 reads CSAVLGTDTQYF. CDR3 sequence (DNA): TGCAGTGCGGTACTAGGCACAGATACGCAGTATTTT.

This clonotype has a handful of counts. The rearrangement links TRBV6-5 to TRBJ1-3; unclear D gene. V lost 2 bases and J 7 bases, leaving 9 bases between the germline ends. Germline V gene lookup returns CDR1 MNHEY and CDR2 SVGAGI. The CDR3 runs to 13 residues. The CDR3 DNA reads TGTGCCAGCAGTTACGGGAGCTCGAACACCATATATTTT. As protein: CASSYGSSNTIYF.

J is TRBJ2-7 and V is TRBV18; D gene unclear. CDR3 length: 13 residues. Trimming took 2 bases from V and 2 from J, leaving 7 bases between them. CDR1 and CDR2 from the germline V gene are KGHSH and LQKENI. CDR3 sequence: CASSPGPAYEQYF. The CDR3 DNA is TGTGCCAGCTCACCAGGGCCAGCCTACGAGCAGTACTTC.